This passage covers 25 T cell receptor beta chains from one sample sequenced in a study of blood T cell repertoires in COVID-19. The method was immunoSEQ multiplex PCR; TCRdb's version includes in-frame clones alone and lacks a portion of them. This table has approximately 290,000 clones, about nine tenths appearing once. Material for sequencing was peripheral blood. The receptors come from a man aged 18 to 30 with active or convalescent COVID-19.

The chain is built from TRBV5-1 and TRBJ2-7, with 8 bases matching TRBD2. Trimming cost V 3 bases and J 6 bases; bases outside gene matches: 8. This CDR3 spans 14 amino acids. The V gene's germline CDR1 is SGHRS and CDR2 YFSETQ. CDR3 in DNA: TGCGCCAGCAGCTGGACTCTCCGGGAGGGCGAGCAGTACTTC. Protein sequence: CASSWTLREGEQYF.

The V gene is TRBV7-9, the J gene TRBJ1-2; maybe TRBD1 (5 bases). From germline, CDR1 is SEHNR and CDR2 FQNEAQ (reference sequence). This CDR3 region has 13 residues. V lost 5 bases and J lost 5, with 12 bases in between. The CDR3 nucleotides are TGTGCCAGCAGCCGGCCGGGACTATATGGCTACACCTTC. Its protein product is CASSRPGLYGYTF.

The chain joins TRBV18 to TRBJ2-1; 7 bases fit TRBD1. Germline V gives CDR1 KGHSH, CDR2 LQKENI. This CDR3 region has 19 residues. The trim removed 1 base at V and 2 bases at J, leaving 14 bases unmatched. CDR3 in DNA: TGTGCCAGCTCACCACGAAACCTGGCAGGGGGAGCGCCCTACAATGAGCAGTTCTTC. Protein product: CASSPRNLAGGAPYNEQFF.

The chain has TRBV4-1 and TRBJ1-3; D possibly corresponds to TRBD1 (5 bases). Germline V CDR1 and CDR2: MGHRA, YSYEKL. V was pared by 0 bases and J by 4 bases, with 10 bases between. The CDR3 is 15 residues long. CDR3 amino acids: CASSQDPQGGNTIYF. CDR3 sequence (DNA): TGCGCCAGCAGCCAAGATCCCCAGGGAGGAAACACCATATATTTT.

In this sample, this clone turned up once. This chain uses TRBV4-1 with TRBJ2-4; TRBD1 aligns across 7 bases. This CDR3 is built from 16 residues. The germline CDR1 and CDR2 sequences are MGHRA and YSYEKL. The trim removed 4 bases at V and 6 bases at J, leaving 12 bases unmatched. For the CDR3, the DNA is TGCGCCAGCAGCCGAGACAGGGCAACGGTACGAAACATTCAGTACTTC. It yields the protein CASSRDRATVRNIQYF.

The chain is built from TRBV7-2 and TRBJ2-3, with 9 bases matching TRBD2. The CDR3 extends over 15 amino acids. Germline CDR1 and CDR2: SGHTA and FQGNSA. V lost 6 bases and J lost 1; bases outside the gene matches: 5. CDR3: CASRYSGGGTDTQYF. The CDR3 DNA reads TGTGCCAGCAGATATAGCGGGGGAGGCACAGATACGCAGTATTTT.

The CDR3 loop reads CASSPQLAGRWDTQYF. In DNA, the CDR3 is TGTGCCAGCAGTCCTCAACTAGCGGGTCGGTGGGATACGCAGTATTTT. The chain has TRBV27 and TRBJ2-3; 9 nucleotides line up with TRBD2. Germline trimming cut 5 bases from V and 6 bases from J; bases unmatched to any gene: 12. This CDR3 is 16 amino acids long. Germline CDR1 is MNHEY and CDR2 is SMNVEV (reference sequence).

The chain recombines TRBV24-1 with TRBJ2-1, with 8 bases fitting TRBD1. V lost 3 bases, J lost 8 bases, and 8 bases stayed unmatched. This CDR3 has 15 residues. Germline V lookup: CDR1 KGHDR, CDR2 SFDVKD. DNA for the CDR3: TGTGCCACCAGTGATGGAGGGACAGGAGCCTATGAGCAGTTCTTC. Its protein is CATSDGGTGAYEQFF.

This clone was counted once. The rearrangement links TRBV19 to TRBJ2-1; 8 nucleotides match TRBD2. The germline CDR1 and CDR2 sequences are LNHDA and SQIVND (reference sequence). CDR3 length: 15 residues. The trim removed 3 bases at V and 4 bases at J, leaving 5 bases unmatched. CDR3 in amino acids: CASSITGTRYNEQFF. DNA of the CDR3: TGTGCCAGTAGTATTACAGGGACTAGATACAATGAGCAGTTCTTC.

V is TRBV27 and J is TRBJ1-5, with a possible D match to TRBD1 (6 bases). V was pared by 5 bases and J by 8 bases, with 22 bases between. The CDR3 is 16 residues long. The germline V gene has CDR1 MNHEY and CDR2 SMNVEV (reference sequence). The CDR3 nucleotides are TGTGCCAGCAGTCAGGAGGGGGGGGGAGGCAGAGAGCCCCAGCATTTT. Its translation is CASSQEGGGGREPQHF.

The chain is built from TRBV29-1 and TRBJ2-7; tentative D call: TRBD2 (5 bases). This CDR3 contains 11 residues. Looked up from germline, CDR1 is SQVTM and CDR2 is ANQGSEA. The ends were cut back, 5 bases at V and 3 bases at J, with 8 bases in the middle. DNA of the CDR3: TGCAGCGTTCGGGCGGGCTACGAGCAGTACTTC. It translates to CSVRAGYEQYF.

This chain connects TRBV3-1 (or the pseudogene TRBV3-2) to TRBJ2-7; 7 nucleotides align to TRBD1. Germline assignment: CDR1 LGHDT and CDR2 YNNKEL (reference sequence). The CDR3 is made up of 15 amino acids. V lost 5 bases, J lost 0 bases, and 7 bases stayed unmatched. The CDR3 DNA is TGTGCCAGCAGCGAAGGCCGGGACAGCTCCTACGAGCAGTACTTC. Translating gives CASSEGRDSSYEQYF.

J is TRBJ1-2 and V is TRBV7-8, with D maybe TRBD1 (5 bases). V lost 1 base and J 4 bases, leaving 16 bases between the germline ends. The germline gives CDR1 SGHVS, CDR2 FQNEAQ. This CDR3 is built from 16 residues. CDR3 sequence reads: CASSLEGPQGSYGYTF. The CDR3 DNA is TGTGCCAGCAGCTTAGAGGGGCCTCAAGGATCCTATGGCTACACCTTC.

In nucleotides, the CDR3 is TGTGCCAGCAGCGTAGCAGGAGGAAATACTAACTATGGCTACACCTTC. Amino acid sequence: CASSVAGGNTNYGYTF. The rearrangement uses TRBV9 and TRBJ1-2; D unresolved. Germline V gives CDR1 SGDLS, CDR2 YYNGEE. V dropped 0 bases and J dropped 0 bases, with 12 bases sitting between them. The CDR3 length is 16 residues. Using reference TRBV9 and TRBJ1-2 for the parts outside the CDR3, the full variable domain is DSGVTQTPKHLITATGQRVTLRCSPRSGDLSVYWYQQSLDQGLQFLIQYYNGEERAKGNILERFSAQQFPDLHSELNLSSLELGDSALYFCASSVAGGNTNYGYTFGSGTRLTVV.

This chain uses TRBV10-3 with TRBJ2-7, with 7 bases identical to TRBD1. The CDR3 length is 15 residues. Per germline, CDR1 ENHRY and CDR2 SYGVKD. J was trimmed by 0 bases and V by 5 bases; bases with no gene match: 7. The CDR3 loop is CAISTRTGLSYEQYF. The CDR3 region has the DNA TGTGCCATCAGTACCCGGACAGGCCTCTCCTACGAGCAGTACTTC.

The chain links TRBV29-1 to TRBJ2-2, with D maybe TRBD2 (6 bases). This CDR3 has 14 amino acids. Germline V gene lookup returns CDR1 SQVTM and CDR2 ANQGSEA. The ends were cut back, 6 bases at V and 6 bases at J, with 17 bases in the middle. CDR3 sequence: CSVAGTLQSGELFF. CDR3 sequence (DNA): TGCAGCGTGGCCGGGACTCTGCAGTCCGGGGAGCTGTTTTTT.

The gene calls are TRBV27 and TRBJ2-1, with a tentative D call TRBD2 (7 bases). The CDR3 runs 15 residues. The V end lost 2 bases, the J end lost 9 bases, and 17 bases lay between the germline ends. Germline CDR1 reads MNHEY; CDR2 reads SMNVEV (reference sequence). This CDR3 reads CASSLGSYREGEQFF. CDR3 bases: TGTGCCAGCAGTTTAGGGAGTTACAGGGAGGGTGAGCAGTTCTTC.

The rearrangement joins TRBV9 to TRBJ2-2, with 10 bases identical to TRBD2. V gave up 4 bases and J gave up 5 bases; unmatched junction bases: 8. The CDR3 has 16 residues. Germline CDR1 reads SGDLS; CDR2 reads YYNGEE. Here the CDR3 reads CASSLGLAGVTGELFF. For the CDR3, the DNA is TGTGCCAGCAGCCTGGGGCTAGCGGGAGTTACCGGGGAGCTGTTTTTT.

The chain couples TRBV3-1 (or the pseudogene TRBV3-2) to TRBJ2-3; no clear D. The CDR3 length is 14 residues. The germline V gene has CDR1 LGHDT and CDR2 YNNKEL (reference sequence). Trimming left V 1 base short and J 6 bases short, with 11 bases between. CDR3 loop: CASSQALSVDTQYF. CDR3 nucleotides: TGTGCCAGCAGCCAAGCACTATCAGTGGATACGCAGTATTTT.

The V call is TRBV5-1, the J call TRBJ1-1; 7 nucleotides align to TRBD1. Unmatched junction bases numbered 16, after V lost 3 bases and J lost 5 bases. CDR1 and CDR2 (germline): SGHRS, YFSETQ. The CDR3 runs 17 residues. DNA of the CDR3: TGCGCCAGCAGCTGGGGGCAGACGGACAGGTGGGGTACTGAAGCTTTCTTT. It encodes CASSWGQTDRWGTEAFF.

The rearrangement joins TRBV5-1 to TRBJ2-7; 10 bases fit TRBD1. V was clipped by 4 bases and J by 6 bases; unmatched bases: 13. This CDR3 contains 16 residues. CDR1 is SGHRS, CDR2 YFSETQ, per germline. CDR3 bases: TGCGCCAGCAGCCCAAAAACCGGGACAGGGGCTGCCGAGCAGTACTTC. Translating it yields CASSPKTGTGAAEQYF.

The rearrangement uses TRBV12-5 and TRBJ1-5; 9 positions agree with TRBD1. V dropped 4 bases and J dropped 4; count of bases not matched to a gene: 5. Germline V gives CDR1 LGHNT, CDR2 FRNRAP. This CDR3 spans 15 amino acids. The CDR3 protein is CASGSTGGGNQPQHF. The CDR3 nucleotides read TGTGCTAGTGGTTCCACAGGGGGCGGTAATCAGCCCCAGCATTTT. The full variable domain, rest sourced from reference TRBV12-5 and TRBJ1-5, is DARVTQTPRHKVTEMGQEVTMRCQPILGHNTVFWYRQTMMQGLELLAYFRNRAPLDDSGMPKDRFSAEMPDATLATLKIQPSEPRDSAVYFCASGSTGGGNQPQHFGDGTRLSIL.

This chain connects TRBV5-1 to TRBJ1-1; tentatively, D is TRBD1 (6 bases). CDR3 size: 13 residues. The V gene's germline CDR1 is SGHRS and CDR2 YFSETQ. The V gene lost 1 base and the J gene lost 4 bases, with 8 bases spanning the gap. For the CDR3, the DNA is TGCGCCAGCAGCTTGAGCAGGGGCACTGAAGCTTTCTTT. This translates into CASSLSRGTEAFF.

This clone was picked up one time. The chain combines TRBV10-2 with TRBJ2-2, with 7 bases fitting TRBD1. Germline loops: CDR1 WSHSY, CDR2 SAAADI. The trim removed 8 bases at V and 4 bases at J, leaving 10 bases unmatched. The CDR3 spans 15 residues. The CDR3 DNA is TGCGCCAGCCGTGGAACAGGGGCTGGCACCGGGGAGCTGTTTTTT. This sequence encodes CASRGTGAGTGELFF.

This clone has a handful of counts. This chain connects TRBV6-1 to TRBJ1-4; D is ambiguous. Trimming took 2 bases from V and 3 from J, leaving 10 bases between them. CDR1 and CDR2 (germline): MNHNS, SASEGT. The CDR3 loop spans 15 amino acids. CDR3 DNA sequence: TGTGCCAGCAGTGAACACGGGCGGGCTAATGAAAAACTGTTTTTT. Protein: CASSEHGRANEKLFF.